This paragraph reports one T cell receptor (beta chain). Its specificity is unknown. The sample originates from a study of cytomegalovirus exposure and HLA in healthy donors. The study, taken as a whole, reports: Later analysis associated a missense DCLRE1C variant with TCR beta V- and J-gene trimming. Because they were indistinguishable, some V segments, including TRBV6-2 and TRBV6-3, were excluded.

V shed 8 bases and J shed 0 bases, with 14 bases lying between them. CDR3 size: 15 residues. Germline CDR1 is MDHEN and CDR2 is SYDVKM. Whereas donors were nominally healthy upon sampling, unrecorded immune exposures were probable. Researchers ran the PCR with 60 Vbeta and 13 Jbeta primers. Only in-frame clones appear in the TCRdb table, and some are missing; sequencing was by immunoSEQ multiplex PCR. The repertoire includes about 160,000 clones, 81% of them detected once, and over 10% sits in the top ten. The rearrangement links TRBV28 to TRBJ1-3, with a tentative D call TRBD1 (5 bases). Sequenced sample: PBMCs. This receptor was identified in a woman between 50 and 59 years old in good health and CMV-seronegative. The CDR3 bases are TGTGCCAGCTTATCGCCGGGGGGCTCTGGAAACACCATATATTTT. This sequence encodes CASLSPGGSGNTIYF.